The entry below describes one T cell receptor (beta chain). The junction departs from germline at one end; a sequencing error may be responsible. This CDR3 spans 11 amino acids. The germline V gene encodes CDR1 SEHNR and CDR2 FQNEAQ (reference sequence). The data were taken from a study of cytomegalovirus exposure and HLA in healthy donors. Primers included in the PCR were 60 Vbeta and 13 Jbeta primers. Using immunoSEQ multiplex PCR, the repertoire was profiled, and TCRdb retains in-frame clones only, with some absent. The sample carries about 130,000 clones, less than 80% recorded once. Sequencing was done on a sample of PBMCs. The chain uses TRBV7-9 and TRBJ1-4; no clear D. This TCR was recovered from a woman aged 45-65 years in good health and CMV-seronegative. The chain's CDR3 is CSSTLFGKLFF. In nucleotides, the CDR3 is TGTTCCAGCACCTTGTTCGGAAAACTGTTTTTT.